This paragraph covers one T cell receptor (beta chain) sequence. Antigen specificity is unknown. Clones were read by immunoSEQ multiplex PCR, and TCRdb kept only the in-frame ones, dropping some. Seen here are 2 million to 2.5 million clones, more than 85% observed once, and the top ten hold 1.7%. The germline V gene has CDR1 MNHEY and CDR2 SMNVEV (reference sequence). The CDR3 loop spans 15 amino acids. Germline trimming cut 8 bases from V and 2 bases from J; bases unmatched to any gene: 8. This sample is part of a study of shared clonotypes between healthy human individuals. Study-level background: Three men and a couple of women, aged 18 to 49, were donors. Per donor, three plates held CD4 naive cells, three held CD4 memory, two held CD8 naive and one held CD8 memory. Study outcomes and limitations: The diversity represented, both genetic and in exposure history, was limited by few donors. Approximately 5% was the fraction of naive CD4 clonotypes found shared across a few donors.

Terminally differentiated effector memory CD45RA+ cells were left out of the naive CD8 fraction, which was CD45RO-negative and positively selected for CCR7. The sequenced sample consisted of naive CD8+ T cells from PBMCs. This receptor was identified in a man in his late teens or twenties in good health. Some clones in this sample may be carry-over from other donors' samples. The V gene is TRBV27, the J gene TRBJ2-3; 9 bases are a match to TRBD2. The CDR3 sequence is CASGQSGRITDTQYF. The CDR3 region has the DNA TGTGCCAGCGGACAAAGCGGGAGGATCACAGATACGCAGTATTTT.